This T cell receptor (beta chain) was recovered during a study of shared clonotypes between healthy human individuals. Overall study: The study used three CD4 naive, three CD4 memory, two CD8 naive and one CD8 memory plate per donor.

The table came from immunoSEQ multiplex PCR; TCRdb's copy has only in-frame clones and leaves some out. This repertoire shows 800,000 to 1,200,000 clones, around three quarters found once; its top ten account for about 0.52%. The sequencing input was memory CD4+ T cells from PBMCs. The subset denotes: CD45RA-negative fraction. This clonotype was obtained from a man aged 18 to 29 in good health. Some clones in this sample may be carry-over from other donors' samples.

CDR3 bases: TGCGCCAGCAGCTCGGGTCGACTAGGATCCTACAATGAGCAGTTCTTC. Translating it yields CASSSGRLGSYNEQFF. The V call is TRBV5-1, the J call TRBJ2-1; D might be TRBD2 (6 bases). The length of the CDR3 is 16 residues. V lost 3 bases and J lost 1, with 14 bases in between. The germline V gene encodes CDR1 SGHRS and CDR2 YFSETQ.